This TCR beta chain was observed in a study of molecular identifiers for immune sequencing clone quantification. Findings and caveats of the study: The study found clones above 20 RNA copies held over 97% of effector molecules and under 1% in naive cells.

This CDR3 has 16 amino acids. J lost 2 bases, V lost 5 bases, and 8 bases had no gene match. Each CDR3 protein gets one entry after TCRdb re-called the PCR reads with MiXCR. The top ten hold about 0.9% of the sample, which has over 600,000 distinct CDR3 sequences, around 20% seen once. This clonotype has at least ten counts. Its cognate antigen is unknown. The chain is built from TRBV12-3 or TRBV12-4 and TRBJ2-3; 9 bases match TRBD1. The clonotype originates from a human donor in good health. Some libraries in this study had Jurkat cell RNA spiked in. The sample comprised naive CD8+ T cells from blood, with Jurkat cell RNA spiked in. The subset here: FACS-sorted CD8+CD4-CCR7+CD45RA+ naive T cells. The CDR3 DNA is TGTGCCAGCAGTCTCACTCGGACAGGGGCCACAGATACGCAGTATTTT. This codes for CASSLTRTGATDTQYF.